The 26 T cell receptor beta chains below all came from one sample that was sequenced in a study of cytomegalovirus exposure and HLA in healthy donors. In the PCR, 60 Vbeta and 13 Jbeta primers were used. Produced via immunoSEQ multiplex PCR; TCRdb's table is partial and in-frame only. Here the sample spans about 200,000 clones, roughly three quarters being singletons. The source material was PBMCs. Receptor source: a male donor in good health and CMV-seropositive.

CDR3 DNA: TGTGCCAGCTCACCTACCCTTCGGGGGGGAAACACTGAAGCTTTCTTT. Its translation: CASSPTLRGGNTEAFF. The chain carries TRBV18 and TRBJ1-1, with a weak D call TRBD1 (5 bases). CDR3 size: 16 residues. V lost 3 bases, J lost 2 bases, and 16 bases lay in between. In germline, CDR1 is KGHSH, CDR2 LQKENI.

The chain has TRBV7-2 and TRBJ2-1; D remains ambiguous. This CDR3 is 15 amino acids long. Germline V gene lookup returns CDR1 SGHTA and CDR2 FQGNSA. V lost 1 base, J lost 0 bases, and 7 bases lay in between. As DNA, the CDR3 is TGTGCCAGCAGCTTAGTGGGCACCTCCTACAATGAGCAGTTCTTC. This sequence encodes CASSLVGTSYNEQFF.

This chain joins TRBV4-2 and TRBJ1-4; tentative D call: TRBD1 (6 bases). V was shortened by 4 bases and J by 0 bases, with 12 bases between the two germline ends. This CDR3 region has 16 residues. CDR1 LGHNA and CDR2 YNFKEQ come from the germline V gene. CDR3 DNA sequence: TGTGCCAGCAGCCTTAAAACAGGGCCAACTAATGAAAAACTGTTTTTT. Protein product: CASSLKTGPTNEKLFF.

This clone was observed a few times. The chain combines TRBV6-6 with TRBJ1-4; 9 nucleotides match TRBD1. V shed 5 bases, J shed 8 bases, and the junction held 9 bases outside the gene matches. The germline V gene encodes CDR1 MNHNY and CDR2 SVGAGI (reference sequence). The CDR3 sequence is 15 residues long. CDR3 sequence: CASSKPGQGKEKLFF. The CDR3, as DNA: TGTGCCAGCAGTAAACCGGGACAGGGCAAGGAAAAACTGTTTTTT.

In this sample, this clone turned up once. The chain carries TRBV5-4 and TRBJ2-7, with 8 nucleotides matching TRBD1. The CDR3 is 16 residues long. CDR1 is SGHNT, CDR2 YYREEE, per germline (reference sequence). The J segment lost 1 base and the V segment lost 1 base, leaving 7 bases of the junction unmatched. The CDR3 region is CASSLFQGANSYEQYF. For the CDR3, the DNA is TGTGCCAGCAGCTTGTTCCAGGGGGCGAATTCCTACGAGCAGTACTTC.

Note on this clone: Distinct nucleotide sequences in the sample also encode this CDR3. The rearrangement joins TRBV5-1 to TRBJ1-2; D is ambiguous. This CDR3 spans 15 amino acids. Germline V gene lookup returns CDR1 SGHRS and CDR2 YFSETQ. With 5 bases removed from V and 4 bases from J, the gap between germline ends came to 18 bases. This CDR3 is CASSPEGHSGYGYTF. The CDR3 nucleotides read TGCGCCAGCAGTCCGGAAGGCCACTCAGGCTATGGCTACACCTTC.

This clone occurred a few times. One end of the junction does not line up with germline, which may come from a read error. The chain is built from TRBV7-9 and TRBJ2-7; 13 bases map to TRBD2. Germline CDR1 SEHNR, CDR2 FQNEAQ (reference sequence). The CDR3 covers 16 residues. The CDR3 here is CSSSLTSGGGTYEQYF. CDR3 DNA: TGTTCCAGCAGCTTAACTAGCGGGGGGGGAACCTACGAGCAGTACTTC.

This rearrangement joins TRBV9 to TRBJ2-2; 7 bases line up with TRBD1. The CDR3 loop spans 16 amino acids. V lost 3 bases, J lost 1 base, and 6 bases stayed unmatched. Germline CDR1 SGDLS, CDR2 YYNGEE. CDR3 bases: TGTGCCAGCAGCGCCGGACAGGCCCAGAACACCGGGGAGCTGTTTTTT. It codes for CASSAGQAQNTGELFF.

This rearrangement joins TRBV5-1 to TRBJ2-7, with 7 bases fitting TRBD2. The CDR3 consists of 16 residues. Unmatched junction bases numbered 17, after V lost 6 bases and J lost 5 bases. CDR1 and CDR2 from the germline V gene are SGHRS and YFSETQ. The CDR3 coding sequence is TGCGCCAGCACCAAGGGGCGAGGGAGGGCCTCGCACGAGCAGTACTTC. Its protein product is CASTKGRGRASHEQYF.

This clone was seen a single time. Other nucleotide sequences in the sample specify the same CDR3. The chain uses TRBV18 and TRBJ1-5; 7 positions match TRBD1. V trimming: 3 bases; J trimming: 5 bases; junction bases outside the gene matches: 1. This CDR3 region has 13 residues. CDR1 is KGHSH, CDR2 LQKENI, per germline. The CDR3 loop is CASSPQGDQPQHF. CDR3 DNA sequence: TGTGCCAGCTCACCCCAGGGGGATCAGCCCCAGCATTTT.

The chain employs TRBV9 and TRBJ2-2, with D tentatively TRBD1 (6 bases). Germline V lookup: CDR1 SGDLS, CDR2 YYNGEE. The length of the CDR3 is 15 residues. Trimming cost V 6 bases and J 5 bases, with 17 bases left between them. In nucleotides, the CDR3 is TGTGCCAGCACCCTCGTGGACAGATCTACCGGGGAGCTGTTTTTT. This translates into CASTLVDRSTGELFF. The full variable domain, with the rest looked up from reference TRBV9 and TRBJ2-2, is DSGVTQTPKHLITATGQRVTLRCSPRSGDLSVYWYQQSLDQGLQFLIQYYNGEERAKGNILERFSAQQFPDLHSELNLSSLELGDSALYFCASTLVDRSTGELFFGEGSRLTVL.

The chain links TRBV20-1 to TRBJ2-7; D is unclear. Germline V gene sequence: CDR1 DFQATT, CDR2 SNEGSKA (reference sequence). The CDR3 covers 11 residues. The V end was cut by 3 bases, the J end by 4 bases, with 7 bases between. The CDR3 loop reads CSARSEYEQYF. CDR3 nucleotide sequence: TGCAGTGCTAGGAGTGAATACGAGCAGTACTTC.

This clone occurred a few times. The chain joins TRBV5-1 to TRBJ1-2; unclear D gene. CDR3 length: 13 residues. Germline CDR1 is SGHRS and CDR2 is YFSETQ. The ends were cut back, 4 bases at V and 4 bases at J, with 11 bases in the middle. The CDR3 coding sequence is TGCGCCAGCAGCCCGGCGGAAGGCTATGGCTACACCTTC. This sequence encodes CASSPAEGYGYTF.

The rearrangement joins TRBV9 to TRBJ2-5; TRBD1 might be the D (6 bases). The CDR3 spans 16 residues. V lost 2 bases, J lost 5 bases, and 19 bases lay in between. The germline gives CDR1 SGDLS, CDR2 YYNGEE. CDR3 sequence: CASSVSMAGDGETQYF. The CDR3 DNA reads as TGTGCCAGCAGCGTGTCTATGGCAGGGGATGGGGAGACCCAGTACTTC.

The chain has TRBV6-1 and TRBJ1-4; 7 bases agree with TRBD1. The CDR3 has 12 amino acids. The V gene end was trimmed by 11 bases and the J gene end by 5 bases; junction bases not matched to a gene: 5. Germline lookup yields CDR1 MNHNS and CDR2 SASEGT. The CDR3 DNA reads TGTGCCGGGGGACAGCTAAATGAAAAACTGTTTTTT. Amino acid sequence: CAGGQLNEKLFF.

The chain recombines TRBV25-1 with TRBJ2-2; no firm D call. Germline V gene sequence: CDR1 MGHDK, CDR2 SYGVNS. There are 16 residues in the CDR3. V was pared by 3 bases and J by 6 bases, with 17 bases between. The CDR3 DNA is TGTGCCAGCAGTGACCCGCGGAACGGAGAGGCCGGGGAGCTGTTTTTT. Residues: CASSDPRNGEAGELFF.

The chain joins TRBV7-2 to TRBJ2-7; 9 nucleotides agree with TRBD2. The CDR3 covers 14 residues. The V gene end was trimmed by 1 base and the J gene end by 6 bases; junction bases not matched to a gene: 4. Germline CDR1 and CDR2: SGHTA and FQGNSA. CDR3 amino acids: CASSLVLAGLEQYF. DNA for the CDR3: TGTGCCAGCAGCTTAGTTCTAGCGGGGCTCGAGCAGTACTTC. The complete variable domain, with remaining parts taken from reference TRBV7-2 and TRBJ2-7, reads GAGVSQSPSNKVTEKGKDVELRCDPISGHTALYWYRQSLGQGLEFLIYFQGNSAPDKSGLPSDRFSAERTGGSVSTLTIQRTQQEDSAVYLCASSLVLAGLEQYFGPGTRLTVT.

The chain employs TRBV6-1 and TRBJ1-3; D possibly corresponds to TRBD1 (5 bases). This CDR3 comprises 15 residues. Germline assignment: CDR1 MNHNS and CDR2 SASEGT. The V gene lost 3 bases and the J gene lost 4 bases, with 13 bases spanning the gap. The CDR3 nucleotides are TGTGCCAGCAGTGAGCGCAGGGTCCCCGGAAACACCATATATTTT. It codes for CASSERRVPGNTIYF.

This clone has just one count. The J gene is TRBJ2-7, the V gene TRBV5-4; D is possibly TRBD2 (6 bases). The CDR3 is 15 residues long. The V and J ends lost 7 bases and 1 base respectively, with 18 bases between them. Germline V gene sequence: CDR1 SGHNT, CDR2 YYREEE (reference sequence). The CDR3 sequence is CASYSGGGRSYEQYF. Written as DNA, the CDR3 is TGTGCCAGCTACTCTGGGGGAGGTCGGTCCTACGAGCAGTACTTC.

In its sample, this clone was seen once. The rearrangement joins TRBV29-1 to TRBJ1-2; 11 nucleotides align to TRBD1. The CDR3 extends over 15 amino acids. The germline V gene has CDR1 SQVTM and CDR2 ANQGSEA. The V segment lost 6 bases and the J segment 7 bases; nucleotides outside the gene matches: 13. The CDR3 reads CSVAETSGTGGGYTF. The CDR3, as DNA: TGCAGCGTCGCAGAAACCTCCGGGACAGGGGGTGGCTACACCTTC.

The chain employs TRBV7-8 and TRBJ2-5; D remains ambiguous. V was shortened by 4 bases and J by 3 bases, with 15 bases between the two germline ends. Germline CDR1 SGHVS, CDR2 FQNEAQ. The CDR3 has 15 amino acids. CDR3 sequence: CASSSLWSAEETQYF. As DNA, the CDR3 is TGTGCCAGCAGCTCCCTTTGGTCGGCGGAAGAGACCCAGTACTTC.

This clone is a singleton in its sample. The chain employs TRBV5-1 and TRBJ2-5; 14 nucleotides match TRBD2. This CDR3 has 17 residues. From germline, CDR1 is SGHRS and CDR2 YFSETQ. Trimming cost V 2 bases and J 5 bases; bases outside gene matches: 8. The CDR3 nucleotides read TGCGCCAGCAGCTTCCGGACTAGCGGGAGGCAATCGGAGACCCAGTACTTC. It is translated as CASSFRTSGRQSETQYF.

The chain carries TRBV28 and TRBJ1-2, with D perhaps TRBD1 (6 bases). The CDR3 is 14 amino acids. V was cut by 8 bases and J by 0 bases, with 13 bases left in between. Germline V gene data show CDR1 as MDHEN and CDR2 as SYDVKM. The CDR3 sequence: CASVQGRANYGYTF. CDR3 DNA: TGTGCCAGCGTCCAGGGGCGGGCTAACTATGGCTACACCTTC.

The rearrangement uses TRBV6-4 and TRBJ1-5, with D perhaps matching TRBD1 (5 bases). The CDR3 contains 13 residues. Trimming removed 6 bases from V and 7 bases from J, with 13 bases in between. The germline CDR1 and CDR2 sequences are MRHNA and SNTAGT. The CDR3 protein is CASSPVGHQPQHF. CDR3 coding DNA: TGTGCCAGCAGCCCCGTGGGGCACCAGCCCCAGCATTTT.

The rearrangement joins TRBV19 to TRBJ1-5; a weak D match, TRBD1 (6 bases). V lost 6 bases and J lost 7, with 19 bases in between. CDR3 length: 15 residues. The germline CDR1 and CDR2 sequences are LNHDA and SQIVND (reference sequence). CDR3 residues: CASSEGQTLWQPQHF. The CDR3 DNA reads TGTGCCAGTAGCGAAGGACAGACTCTATGGCAGCCCCAGCATTTT. Filled out from reference TRBV19 and TRBJ1-5, the complete variable domain reads DGGITQSPKYLFRKEGQNVTLSCEQNLNHDAMYWYRQDPGQGLRLIYYSQIVNDFQKGDIAEGYSVSREKKESFPLTVTSAQKNPTAFYLCASSEGQTLWQPQHFGDGTRLSIL.

V is TRBV19 and J is TRBJ2-5; 13 positions agree with TRBD2. V shed 3 bases, J shed 4 bases, and the junction held 5 bases outside the gene matches. The CDR3 has 16 amino acids. Germline-derived CDR1 and CDR2 are LNHDA and SQIVND (reference sequence). The CDR3 reads CASSMTSGGLGETQYF. CDR3 DNA sequence: TGTGCCAGTAGTATGACTAGCGGGGGGCTCGGAGAGACCCAGTACTTC.